This section outlines one T cell receptor beta chain sequence together with its context. What it recognizes is unknown. The data belong to a study of cytomegalovirus exposure and HLA in healthy donors. Findings of the study overall: Further analysis was carried out later, and it showed several of the most significant clusters appearing linked to common viral pathogens.

The study ran its PCR with 60 Vbeta and 13 Jbeta primers. As originally analysed: An analysis performed later counted 70 million to 90 million unique TCR beta chains (roughly 10 million of them shared). The protocol was immunoSEQ multiplex PCR, while the TCRdb copy is restricted to in-frame clones and leaves out a portion. V and J calls plus clone size are reproduced from that table; the DNA served to infer D and trimming. This sample carries around 300,000 clones, roughly 86% of them seen once, and the ten largest clones take roughly 2%. V dropped 2 bases and J dropped 7; count of bases not matched to a gene: 6. Germline CDR1 and CDR2: MNHEY and SMNVEV (reference sequence). There are 14 residues in the CDR3.

The chain combines TRBV27 with TRBJ1-2; TRBD1 matches 8 bases. The clonotype was recovered from a woman in her 40s in good health and CMV-seropositive. The source material was PBMCs. The CDR3 nucleotides read TGTGCCAGCAGTTTAGTACAGGGGGTAGGTGGCTACACCTTC. It codes for CASSLVQGVGGYTF.